Following are 20 T cell receptor beta chains from one sample sequenced in a study of T cell changes during pregnancy in multiple sclerosis (dated by TCRdb to the late 2010s). The receptor library was made with the immunoSEQ multiplex PCR assay. The clones in this table, taken by TCRdb from immuneACCESS, are in-frame only. Not every clone is retained; where verified, under half of the shortfall comes from an unresolved V gene, and the cause of the rest is unknown. The sample table contains about 69,000 clones; only one count was recorded for approximately 91% of them. Roughly 1.4% of the sample belongs to the ten largest clones. The material sequenced was peripheral blood, taken in the third trimester of pregnancy. Every receptor here comes from a female donor with multiple sclerosis, enrolled in a pregnancy study.

The genes are TRBV5-4 and TRBJ2-7; 9 bases align to TRBD2. Germline CDR1 reads SGHNT; CDR2 reads YYREEE (reference sequence). Trimming took 2 bases from V and 3 from J; bases not matched to a gene: 3. This CDR3 is 14 amino acids long. The CDR3 DNA reads as TGTGCCAGCAGCTTCAGCGGGGGGATCTACGAGCAGTACTTC. This translates into CASSFSGGIYEQYF.

This sequence joins TRBV7-3 and TRBJ1-6; D gene ambiguous. The ends were cut back, 0 bases at V and 9 bases at J, with 6 bases in the middle. CDR3 length equals 13 residues. CDR1 and CDR2 from the germline V gene are SGHTA and FQGTGA. CDR3 residues: CASSLTPGSPLHF. The DNA of the CDR3 is TGTGCCAGCAGCTTAACCCCGGGTTCACCCCTCCACTTT.

This chain joins TRBV19 and TRBJ1-2; no firm D call. The V gene's germline CDR1 is LNHDA and CDR2 SQIVND (reference sequence). CDR3 length: 14 amino acids. Trimming shortened V by 0 bases and J by 0 bases, and 5 bases separated the two germline ends. CDR3 protein: CASSIEQTNYGYTF. CDR3 sequence (DNA): TGTGCCAGTAGTATAGAACAGACTAACTATGGCTACACCTTC.

This chain links TRBV29-1 with TRBJ2-6, with a possible D match to TRBD2 (6 bases). The CDR3 sequence is 15 residues long. Germline V gene lookup returns CDR1 SQVTM and CDR2 ANQGSEA. Trimming left V 3 bases short and J 0 bases short, with 9 bases between. In nucleotides, the CDR3 is TGCAGCGTTGACTACGGGAGCTCTGGGGCCAACGTCCTGACTTTC. The encoded protein is CSVDYGSSGANVLTF.

The CDR3, as DNA: TGTGCCTGGAGCGTCATTTGGGGGCCGAGCTACAATGAGCAGTTCTTC. Encoded protein: CAWSVIWGPSYNEQFF. The chain employs TRBV30 and TRBJ2-1, with D maybe TRBD1 (6 bases). The CDR3 runs to 16 residues. The germline V gene has CDR1 GTSNPN and CDR2 SVGIG (reference sequence). Trimming took 3 bases from V and 3 from J, leaving 18 bases between them. Filled out from reference TRBV30 and TRBJ2-1, the complete variable domain reads SQTIHQWPATLVQPVGSPLSLECTVEGTSNPNLYWYRQAAGRGLQLLFYSVGIGQISSEVPQNLSASRPQDRQFILSSKKLLLSDSGFYLCAWSVIWGPSYNEQFFGPGTRLTVL.

The chain links TRBV7-2 to TRBJ1-6; D might be TRBD1 (6 bases). The germline V and J ends were trimmed by 4 bases and 8 bases, with 15 bases remaining between them. Germline CDR1 and CDR2: SGHTA and FQGNSA. The CDR3 loop spans 15 amino acids. The CDR3 region has the DNA TGTGCCAGCAGCTCCGGGACACCCGACTATTCACCCCTCCACTTT. Translation gives CASSSGTPDYSPLHF.

The chain uses TRBV9 and TRBJ1-2, with a possible D match to TRBD1 (6 bases). Germline V gene data show CDR1 as SGDLS and CDR2 as YYNGEE. The germline V and J ends were trimmed by 0 bases and 8 bases, with 23 bases remaining between them. CDR3 length: 17 residues. CDR3 nucleotides: TGTGCCAGCAGCGTAGGCGCTAGGGGGACCGGCCTATACGGCTACACCTTC. Translating it yields CASSVGARGTGLYGYTF.

This chain links TRBV14 with TRBJ2-1, with TRBD2 identical over 8 bases. With 0 bases clipped from V and 5 bases from J, the junction kept 9 bases outside the gene matches. The CDR3 runs 17 residues. Germline V gene lookup returns CDR1 SGHDN and CDR2 FVKESK. CDR3 nucleotides: TGTGCCAGCAGCCAAGAAGTATTCCGGGAGGGGAACAATGAGCAGTTCTTC. The encoded protein is CASSQEVFREGNNEQFF.

This clone was recorded once. The rearrangement uses TRBV10-2 and TRBJ2-7; 10 bases match TRBD1. The germline gives CDR1 WSHSY, CDR2 SAAADI. The CDR3 loop spans 14 amino acids. The V gene end was trimmed by 6 bases and the J gene end by 2 bases; junction bases not matched to a gene: 4. The CDR3 is CASRGTGETYEQYF. CDR3 sequence (DNA): TGCGCCAGCAGAGGGACAGGGGAGACCTACGAGCAGTACTTC.

This chain joins TRBV9 and TRBJ1-3, with no clear D. Germline V gene sequence: CDR1 SGDLS, CDR2 YYNGEE. V lost 0 bases, J lost 0 bases, and 7 bases lay in between. CDR3 length: 15 residues. CDR3 bases: TGTGCCAGCAGCGTAGCTGGGAGCTCTGGAAACACCATATATTTT. Its translation is CASSVAGSSGNTIYF.

The rearrangement uses TRBV20-1 and TRBJ2-5; the D gene is possibly TRBD2 (6 bases). Deletions cut 6 bases from V and 5 bases from J, with 10 bases between. CDR1 is DFQATT, CDR2 SNEGSKA, per germline (reference sequence). CDR3 length: 11 amino acids. The CDR3 loop is CSAEGRETQYF. The CDR3 nucleotides read TGCAGTGCGGAGGGGCGGGAGACCCAGTACTTC.

V gene TRBV19 combines with J gene TRBJ2-1; D gene ambiguous. The germline V and J ends were trimmed by 3 bases and 10 bases, with 22 bases remaining between them. Germline lookup yields CDR1 LNHDA and CDR2 SQIVND (reference sequence). The CDR3 is 16 amino acids. The CDR3 region has the DNA TGTGCCAGTAGTATCTCCCCTCGACTGGGTGCTCGCGAGCAGTTCTTC. This sequence encodes CASSISPRLGAREQFF.

The chain joins TRBV6-6 to TRBJ2-5, with 14 bases matching TRBD2. This CDR3 region has 16 residues. Trimming cost V 6 bases and J 4 bases; bases outside gene matches: 7. Germline-derived CDR1 and CDR2 are MNHNY and SVGAGI (reference sequence). In nucleotides, the CDR3 is TGTGCCAGCAGGGAGCCGGGACTAGCGGGAGCAGAGACCCAGTACTTC. Amino acid sequence: CASREPGLAGAETQYF.

The chain links TRBV7-4 to TRBJ2-1; 8 positions agree with TRBD2. This CDR3 region has 18 residues. Germline CDR1 is SGHVT and CDR2 is SQSDAQ. V shed 0 bases and J 6 bases; nucleotides not matched to a gene: 13. The CDR3, as DNA: TGTGCCAGCAGCTTAGCGTGGAGTGGGGGACTAGTCGGCAATGAGCAGTTCTTC. Its protein product is CASSLAWSGGLVGNEQFF.

The gene calls are TRBV2 and TRBJ1-2; D perhaps matches TRBD1 (6 bases). The V and J ends lost 6 bases and 0 bases respectively, with 8 bases between them. This CDR3 region has 13 residues. CDR1 is SNHLY and CDR2 is FYNNEI in the germline V gene. In DNA, the CDR3 is TGTGCCAGCAGCCGGGACACTAACTATGGCTACACCTTC. Translation: CASSRDTNYGYTF.

This chain uses TRBV4-1 with TRBJ1-1; TRBD1 matches at 7 bases. This CDR3 region has 19 residues. Per germline, CDR1 MGHRA and CDR2 YSYEKL. Unmatched junction bases numbered 19, after V lost 4 bases and J lost 2 bases. The CDR3 reads CASSLMGTRGEQSNTEAFF. The DNA of the CDR3 is TGCGCCAGCAGCCTCATGGGAACCAGGGGGGAGCAGTCAAACACTGAAGCTTTCTTT.

The chain uses TRBV30 and TRBJ1-1; the D is unclear. The CDR3 length is 11 residues. Looked up from germline, CDR1 is GTSNPN and CDR2 is SVGIG (reference sequence). The V and J ends lost 4 bases and 1 base respectively, with 4 bases between them. Written as DNA, the CDR3 is TGTGCCTGGACCAGGAACACTGAAGCTTTCTTT. Its protein is CAWTRNTEAFF.

The V and J genes are TRBV6-5 and TRBJ2-7; D not resolved. CDR1 and CDR2 (germline): MNHEY, SVGAGI. This CDR3 contains 14 residues. The germline V and J ends were trimmed by 2 bases and 5 bases, with 13 bases remaining between them. The CDR3 DNA reads TGTGCCAGCAGTTACCCTTCTGGTTCGGACGAGCAGTACTTC. Protein sequence: CASSYPSGSDEQYF.

In this sample, this clone turned up once. The chain uses TRBV18 and TRBJ1-1, with TRBD1 identical over 8 bases. J was trimmed by 5 bases and V by 0 bases; bases with no gene match: 5. CDR1 and CDR2 from the germline V gene are KGHSH and LQKENI. The CDR3 loop spans 15 amino acids. Here the CDR3 reads CASSPPTGEGTEAFF. The CDR3 DNA follows: TGTGCCAGCTCACCACCGACAGGGGAAGGAACTGAAGCTTTCTTT.

This sequence joins TRBV11-3 and TRBJ2-3; TRBD1 matches at 8 bases. The CDR3 has 15 amino acids. The ends lost 4 bases at V and 1 base at J; junction bases unmatched: 4. Germline loops: CDR1 SGHNT, CDR2 YENEEA. The CDR3 sequence is CASSSPGQGTDTQYF. CDR3 nucleotide sequence: TGTGCCAGCAGCTCCCCGGGACAGGGCACAGATACGCAGTATTTT.